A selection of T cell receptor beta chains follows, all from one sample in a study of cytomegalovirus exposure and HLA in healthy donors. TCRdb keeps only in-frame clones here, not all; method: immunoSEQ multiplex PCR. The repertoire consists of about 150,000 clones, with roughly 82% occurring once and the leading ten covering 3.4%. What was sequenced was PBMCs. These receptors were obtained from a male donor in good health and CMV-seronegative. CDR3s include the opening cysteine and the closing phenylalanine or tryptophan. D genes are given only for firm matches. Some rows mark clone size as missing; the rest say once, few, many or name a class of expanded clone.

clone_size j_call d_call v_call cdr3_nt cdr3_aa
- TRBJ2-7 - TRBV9 TGTGCCAGCAGCGTAAAGGGTGGGGGCCCCTACGAGCAGTACTTC CASSVKGGGPYEQYF
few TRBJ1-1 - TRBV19 TGTGCCCGGTTTAGGAGACGGATGACGAACACTGAAGCTTTCTTT CARFRRRMTNTEAFF
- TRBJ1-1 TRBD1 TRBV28 TGTGCCAGCAGTTCCCCGGGACAGGGAACGAACACTGAAGCTTTCTTT CASSSPGQGTNTEAFF
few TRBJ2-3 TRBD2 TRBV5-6 TGTGCCGGCCGTCGGGAGGGGAGCACAGATACGCAGTATTTT CAGRREGSTDTQYF
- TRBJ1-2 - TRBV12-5 TGTGCTAGTGGTTTGGGGCAGTCTCCTGGCTACACCTTC CASGLGQSPGYTF
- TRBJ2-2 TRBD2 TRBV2 TGTGCCAGGAGGACTAGCCGCAACACCGGGGAGCTGTTTTTT CARRTSRNTGELFF
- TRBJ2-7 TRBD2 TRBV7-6 TGTGCCAGCAGCCGACTAGCGGGAGGGGGGGAGCAGTACTTC CASSRLAGGGEQYF
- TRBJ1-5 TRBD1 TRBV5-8 TGTGCCAGCAGCTTGGAGGGACAGACGGGACAGCCCCAGCATTTT CASSLEGQTGQPQHF
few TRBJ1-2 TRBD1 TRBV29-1 TGCAGCGTTGTAAACAGGGGGCGCATCGGCTACACCTTC CSVVNRGRIGYTF
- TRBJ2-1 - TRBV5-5 TGTGCCAGCAGCTTAACTAGCTCCCGGCAGTTCTTC CASSLTSSRQFF
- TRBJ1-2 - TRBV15 TGTGCCACCAGCAGAGAGGCGGCCGAGTGGACCTTC CATSREAAEWTF
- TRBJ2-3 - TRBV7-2 TGTGCCAGCAGCTTATTAATAGTGACAGATACGCAGTATTTT CASSLLIVTDTQYF
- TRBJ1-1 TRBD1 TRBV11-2 TGTGCCAGCAGCGCCCGATTGGGACAGGGCTCTTACAACACTGAAGCTTTCTTT CASSARLGQGSYNTEAFF
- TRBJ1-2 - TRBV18 TGTGCCAGCTCACGGCTAAGGTCACAGGTGATCTATGGCTACACCTTC CASSRLRSQVIYGYTF
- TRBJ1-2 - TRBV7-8 TGCGCCAGCAGCCACACCCGTTGGGAGAGGTATGGCTACACCTTC CASSHTRWERYGYTF